Sequencing of this T cell receptor (beta chain) was carried out in a study of blood T cell repertoires in COVID-19. Here immunoSEQ multiplex PCR was the method, and the copy in TCRdb shows in-frame clones only, minus some. The table has roughly 80,000 clones, approximately 89% seen once. This TCR came from a man between 45 and 60 years old with COVID-19, enrolled during active disease. The sequenced sample was peripheral blood.

In DNA form, the CDR3 reads TGCAGCGTAGGTTTTACCGGGAGATGGAATGAGCAGTTCTTC. It specifies CSVGFTGRWNEQFF. V and J are TRBV29-1 and TRBJ2-1; D may be TRBD2 (6 bases). V lost 6 bases to trimming and J lost 7 bases, with 19 bases between them. The CDR3 consists of 14 residues. The V gene's germline CDR1 is SQVTM and CDR2 ANQGSEA.